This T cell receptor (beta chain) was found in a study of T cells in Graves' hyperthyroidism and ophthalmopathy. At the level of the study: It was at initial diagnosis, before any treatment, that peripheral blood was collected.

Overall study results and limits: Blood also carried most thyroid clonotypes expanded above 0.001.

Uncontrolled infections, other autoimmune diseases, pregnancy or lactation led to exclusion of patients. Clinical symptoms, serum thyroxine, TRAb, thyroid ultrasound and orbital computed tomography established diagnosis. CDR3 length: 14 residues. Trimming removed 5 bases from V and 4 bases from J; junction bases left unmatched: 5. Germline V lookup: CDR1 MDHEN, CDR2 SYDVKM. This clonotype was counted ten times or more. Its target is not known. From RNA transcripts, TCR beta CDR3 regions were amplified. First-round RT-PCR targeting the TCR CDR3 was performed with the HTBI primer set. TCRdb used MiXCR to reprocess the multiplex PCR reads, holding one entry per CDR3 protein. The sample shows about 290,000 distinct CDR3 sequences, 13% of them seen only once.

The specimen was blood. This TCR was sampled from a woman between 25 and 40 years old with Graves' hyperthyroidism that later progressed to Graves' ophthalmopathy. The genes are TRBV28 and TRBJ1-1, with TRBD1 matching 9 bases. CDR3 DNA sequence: TGTGCCAGCAGTGTCGGACAGGGGAGCACTGAAGCTTTCTTT. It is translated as CASSVGQGSTEAFF.